The rows below give T cell receptor beta chains drawn from one sample of a study of blood T cell repertoires in COVID-19. Assay used: immunoSEQ multiplex PCR; TCRdb lists only in-frame clones, some missing. The sample has 100,000 to 150,000 clones; 79% are singletons. The sequenced sample was peripheral blood. The receptors derive from a man in his forties with active or convalescent COVID-19. The conserved cysteine and the conserved F or W are not part of the CDR3 here.

j_call	v_call	cdr3_length	cdr3_aa
TRBJ1-5	TRBV24-1	10	ATSDSSGPQH
TRBJ1-2	TRBV2	9	ARSLAGGST
TRBJ2-1	TRBV28	10	ASSLGQYGQF
TRBJ1-1	TRBV2	10	ASAGGYTEAF
TRBJ1-6	TRBV6-5	12	ASSRSGGHSPLH
TRBJ2-1	TRBV20-1	11	SASTSGRDEQF
TRBJ1-2	TRBV4-1	11	ASSQELSYGYT
TRBJ1-1	TRBV9	13	ASSVTPARDTEAF
TRBJ2-2	TRBV10-3	12	AVKAGEDTGELF
TRBJ2-7	TRBV4-3	13	ASSQKQGASNEQY
TRBJ1-6	TRBV2	11	ASSVAWESPLH
TRBJ2-3	TRBV15	13	ATSRDSGGGAAQY
TRBJ2-3	TRBV4-3	12	ASSPGGFTDTQY
TRBJ1-5	TRBV19	11	ASIRDRGQPQH